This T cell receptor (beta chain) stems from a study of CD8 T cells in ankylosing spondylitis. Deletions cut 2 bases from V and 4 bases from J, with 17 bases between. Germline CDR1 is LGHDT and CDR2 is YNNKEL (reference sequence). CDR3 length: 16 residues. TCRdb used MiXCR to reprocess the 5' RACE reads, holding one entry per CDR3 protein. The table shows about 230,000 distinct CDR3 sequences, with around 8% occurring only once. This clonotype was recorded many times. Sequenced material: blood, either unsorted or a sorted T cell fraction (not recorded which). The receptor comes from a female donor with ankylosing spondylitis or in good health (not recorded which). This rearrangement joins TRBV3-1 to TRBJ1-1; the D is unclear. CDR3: CASSQLMVSWGTEAFF. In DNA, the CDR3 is TGTGCCAGCAGCCAATTGATGGTCTCCTGGGGCACTGAAGCTTTCTTT.